Each of the 25 T cell receptor beta chains below was sequenced from the same sample in a study of metastatic and nonmetastatic thyroid tumors. TCRdb re-analyzed the PCR reads using MiXCR. The sample records approximately 24,000 clones, under 25% being singletons. Before thyroid surgery, none of the patients had received any treatment. The sequenced material came from blood. Every receptor here comes from a male donor with papillary thyroid cancer or a benign thyroid nodule (not recorded which). Some clones in this sample may be carry-over from other donors' samples.

By frequency in the sample, this clone is medium-sized. The chain is built from TRBV20-1 and TRBJ1-1; D not resolved. CDR1 is DFQATT, CDR2 SNEGSKA, per germline (reference sequence). The CDR3 covers 15 residues. Trimming cost V 1 base and J 0 bases, with 12 bases left between them. CDR3 amino acids: CSARGLDLVNTEAFF. The CDR3 region has the DNA TGCAGTGCTAGAGGCTTGGATTTAGTGAACACTGAAGCTTTCTTT.

Within the sample, this clone is medium-sized. The chain couples TRBV28 to TRBJ2-7, with 8 bases fitting TRBD2. The CDR3 has 13 amino acids. Trimming removed 8 bases from V and 5 bases from J; junction bases left unmatched: 8. CDR1 is MDHEN and CDR2 is SYDVKM in the germline V gene. The CDR3 nucleotides are TGTGCCAGCCGAAGCGGGAGAAGCCACGAGCAGTACTTC. Its protein is CASRSGRSHEQYF.

This clone was counted only a few times. At one end, the junction sequence differs from germline, possibly due to a read error. This chain links TRBV19 with TRBJ2-7; 8 bases match TRBD2. Germline CDR1 is LNHDA and CDR2 is SQIVND (reference sequence). The CDR3 covers 14 residues. The DNA for the CDR3 is TGTGCCAGTAGTGCCGGACTAGCTGCCTACGAGCAGCACTTC. Translation gives CASSAGLAAYEQHF.

By proportion, this clone is medium-sized. V is TRBV11-3 and J is TRBJ2-2, with TRBD1 matching over 7 bases. The CDR3 length is 17 residues. Germline values: CDR1 SGHNT, CDR2 YENEEA. The junction had 6 bases not matched to a gene; V was cut back by 2 bases and J by 0 bases. The CDR3 DNA follows: TGTGCCAGCAGCTTAAGTACGGGACAGTCGAACACCGGGGAGCTGTTTTTT. It translates to CASSLSTGQSNTGELFF.

The chain has TRBV7-8 and TRBJ2-7; 11 bases fit TRBD2. Germline V lookup: CDR1 SGHVS, CDR2 FQNEAQ. The trim removed 5 bases at V and 1 base at J, leaving 4 bases unmatched. The length of the CDR3 is 15 residues. The CDR3 coding sequence is TGTGCCAGCAGCGAAGGGACTAGCGGTTCCTACGAGCAGTACTTC. Translation: CASSEGTSGSYEQYF.

Many counts were recorded for this clone. The rearrangement joins TRBV12-3 or TRBV12-4 to TRBJ2-3, with 10 bases fitting TRBD1. The CDR3 contains 15 residues. The trim removed 0 bases at V and 4 bases at J, leaving 1 base unmatched. The CDR3, as DNA: TGTGCCAGCAGTTTAGCGGGGACAGGGGCAGATACGCAGTATTTT. Its translation is CASSLAGTGADTQYF.

By share, this clone ranks as medium-sized (0.01 to 0.1%). This chain joins TRBV6-1 and TRBJ2-3, with 9 bases lining up with TRBD2. Losses at the gene ends were 8 bases for V and 6 bases for J; bases not matched to a gene: 12. Germline V gene data show CDR1 as MNHNS and CDR2 as SASEGT. This CDR3 is 15 amino acids long. The CDR3 nucleotides are TGTGCCAGCGAAAAGGCGGGAGGGGCCGTGGATACGCAGTATTTT. Translating gives CASEKAGGAVDTQYF.

This clone was observed a few times. The genes are TRBV6-5 and TRBJ1-2; TRBD1 matches 7 bases. Per the germline V gene, CDR1 is MNHEY and CDR2 is SVGAGI. V was clipped by 0 bases and J by 4 bases; unmatched bases: 5. The CDR3 is made up of 15 amino acids. This CDR3 reads CASSYSGGFGYGYTF. The CDR3 coding sequence is TGTGCCAGCAGTTACTCAGGGGGCTTTGGCTATGGCTACACCTTC.

This clone was counted ten times or more. The gene calls are TRBV5-8 and TRBJ2-6; D is undetermined. Germline V CDR1 and CDR2: SGHTS, YDEGEE. The V end was cut by 7 bases, the J end by 1 base, with 9 bases between. The CDR3 runs 14 residues. The CDR3 loop is CASDRASGANVLTF. CDR3 DNA: TGTGCCAGCGACCGTGCTTCTGGGGCCAACGTCCTGACTTTC.

In its sample, this clone ranks as medium-sized (0.01 to 0.1%). V usage is TRBV15 and J usage is TRBJ1-3; 7 bases align to TRBD1. The CDR3 contains 16 residues. The ends lost 4 bases at V and 4 bases at J; junction bases unmatched: 10. The germline V gene has CDR1 LNHNV and CDR2 YYDKDF (reference sequence). CDR3 in DNA: TGTGCCACCAGCATGGGAACAGGGGCTTTAGGAAACACCATATATTTT. It specifies CATSMGTGALGNTIYF.

This clone has just a few counts. The chain employs TRBV6-5 and TRBJ2-5; 7 positions match TRBD1. J gave up 5 bases and V 0 bases, and 3 bases lay outside the gene matches. The CDR3 has 14 residues. The germline V gene has CDR1 MNHEY and CDR2 SVGAGI. The CDR3 here is CASSYSGTAETQYF. The CDR3, as DNA: TGTGCCAGCAGTTACTCAGGGACAGCGGAGACCCAGTACTTC.

This rearrangement joins TRBV30 to TRBJ1-2; D gene uncertain. The germline gives CDR1 GTSNPN, CDR2 SVGIG (reference sequence). With 5 bases removed from V and 0 bases from J, the gap between germline ends came to 13 bases. The CDR3 has 14 residues. The CDR3 protein is CAWGRTASNYGYTF. Written as DNA, the CDR3 is TGTGCCTGGGGACGGACGGCGTCTAACTATGGCTACACCTTC.

This clone appeared many times. The chain couples TRBV12-3 or TRBV12-4 to TRBJ1-4, with D perhaps TRBD1 (5 bases). The CDR3 sequence is 13 residues long. Trimming left V 6 bases short and J 5 bases short, with 10 bases between. The CDR3 DNA is TGTGCCAGCAGACGGCGGGACAATGAAAAACTGTTTTTT. This gives the protein CASRRRDNEKLFF.

In this sample, this clone turned up a few times. This clone may be a read error of a much larger clone one base away. The chain recombines TRBV7-6 with TRBJ2-5; tentatively, D is TRBD1 (6 bases). In germline, CDR1 is SGHVS, CDR2 FNYEAQ. The length of the CDR3 is 15 residues. Between the trimmed V and J ends, which lost 2 bases and 2 bases, there was a span of 12 bases. CDR3 sequence: CASSLSLGQQETQYF. As DNA, the CDR3 is TGTGCCAGCAGCTTAAGTCTGGGACAACAAGAGACCCAGTACTTC.

This clone was detected ten times or more. The rearrangement links TRBV6-2 or TRBV6-3 to TRBJ2-1; TRBD2 agrees at 8 bases. The J segment lost 8 bases and the V segment lost 11 bases, leaving 8 bases of the junction unmatched. This CDR3 region has 12 residues. Germline CDR1 and CDR2: MNHEY and SVGEGT. The chain's CDR3 is CAGKGSGDEQFF. The CDR3 nucleotides are TGTGCCGGAAAAGGTAGCGGGGATGAGCAGTTCTTC.

This clone was counted many times. The V and J genes are TRBV19 and TRBJ2-3; D not resolved. The CDR3 runs to 13 residues. Germline CDR1 is LNHDA and CDR2 is SQIVND (reference sequence). The germline V and J ends were trimmed by 4 bases and 4 bases, with 9 bases remaining between them. The CDR3 bases are TGTGCCAGTAGTACTAGTGGGGCAGATACGCAGTATTTT. Translated: CASSTSGADTQYF.

This clone appeared a few times. The CDR3 is CASSYATNYGYTF. The CDR3 DNA is TGTGCCAGCAGTTACGCCACTAACTATGGCTACACCTTC. The chain couples TRBV6-5 to TRBJ1-2; D is unclear. The CDR3 sequence is 13 residues long. Germline V gives CDR1 MNHEY, CDR2 SVGAGI. V gave up 2 bases and J gave up 0 bases, with 4 bases separating them.

This rearrangement joins TRBV20-1 to TRBJ2-7; 8 bases map to TRBD2. The CDR3 is made up of 14 amino acids. V lost 3 bases, J lost 6 bases, and 10 bases stayed unmatched. Germline V gene lookup returns CDR1 DFQATT and CDR2 SNEGSKA (reference sequence). CDR3 in amino acids: CSARVAGCSGEQYF. CDR3 nucleotides: TGCAGTGCTAGGGTAGCGGGATGTTCTGGCGAGCAGTACTTC.

The genes are TRBV2 and TRBJ1-2; D gene uncertain. Germline V gene data show CDR1 as SNHLY and CDR2 as FYNNEI. The CDR3 contains 13 residues. Trimming took off 6 bases at V and 7 bases at J, with 15 bases between the two ends. Here the CDR3 DNA reads TGTGCCAGCAGCGTAAGAAGGGAGTGTGGCTACACCTTC. Its protein product is CASSVRRECGYTF.

With regard to this clone: The missing conserved phenylalanine or tryptophan at the end of this CDR3 makes a read error likely. The chain is built from TRBV3-1 and TRBJ2-7; D gene uncertain. V dropped 1 base and J dropped 2 bases, with 12 bases sitting between them. The CDR3 is 15 amino acids. Germline V gene lookup returns CDR1 LGHDT and CDR2 YNNKEL (reference sequence). In DNA form, the CDR3 reads TGTGCCAGCAGCCAAGGTTTGGGAATACCCTACGAGCAGTACTCC. It yields the protein CASSQGLGIPYEQYS.

The chain combines TRBV6-1 with TRBJ1-2; D possibly corresponds to TRBD1 (5 bases). V dropped 5 bases and J dropped 3 bases, with 10 bases sitting between them. The length of the CDR3 is 13 residues. Per the germline V gene, CDR1 is MNHNS and CDR2 is SASEGT. The CDR3 nucleotides read TGTGCCAGCAGTCAGGGACGGGACTATGGCTACACCTTC. It is translated as CASSQGRDYGYTF.

This clone was seen many times. The chain recombines TRBV6-1 with TRBJ2-7; D unclear. The CDR3 covers 14 residues. CDR1 and CDR2 from the germline V gene are MNHNS and SASEGT. Trimming stripped 4 bases from V and 1 base from J, with 11 bases between. For the CDR3, the DNA is TGTGCCAGCAGTGGTCGGACCGGATCCTACGAGCAGTACTTC. It specifies CASSGRTGSYEQYF.

This clone occurred many times. This chain joins TRBV20-1 and TRBJ2-7; 7 bases line up with TRBD1. Germline trimming cut 5 bases from V and 5 bases from J; bases unmatched to any gene: 6. The germline V gene has CDR1 DFQATT and CDR2 SNEGSKA (reference sequence). CDR3 length equals 12 residues. CDR3 nucleotide sequence: TGCAGTGCTGAAAGACAGGGTCACGAGCAGTACTTC. Translation gives CSAERQGHEQYF.

This clone has ten or more counts. The V call is TRBV20-1, the J call TRBJ2-5, with 8 positions matching TRBD2. The CDR3 runs 19 residues. The germline gives CDR1 DFQATT, CDR2 SNEGSKA (reference sequence). Trimming took 0 bases from V and 2 from J; bases not matched to a gene: 17. The CDR3: CSAREVTLSSSGPQETQYF. As DNA, the CDR3 is TGCAGTGCTAGAGAAGTCACCCTATCTTCTAGCGGGCCGCAAGAGACCCAGTACTTC.

As for this clone: The CDR3 does not end in the conserved phenylalanine or tryptophan, so this is likely a read error. This sequence joins TRBV28 and TRBJ2-6; TRBD1 is a possible D gene (5 bases). The length of the CDR3 is 14 residues. Germline values: CDR1 MDHEN, CDR2 SYDVKM. The CDR3 DNA is TGTGCCAGCAGGGGGCTTAGTGGGACCAACGTCCTGACTTTA. Translated: CASRGLSGTNVLTL.